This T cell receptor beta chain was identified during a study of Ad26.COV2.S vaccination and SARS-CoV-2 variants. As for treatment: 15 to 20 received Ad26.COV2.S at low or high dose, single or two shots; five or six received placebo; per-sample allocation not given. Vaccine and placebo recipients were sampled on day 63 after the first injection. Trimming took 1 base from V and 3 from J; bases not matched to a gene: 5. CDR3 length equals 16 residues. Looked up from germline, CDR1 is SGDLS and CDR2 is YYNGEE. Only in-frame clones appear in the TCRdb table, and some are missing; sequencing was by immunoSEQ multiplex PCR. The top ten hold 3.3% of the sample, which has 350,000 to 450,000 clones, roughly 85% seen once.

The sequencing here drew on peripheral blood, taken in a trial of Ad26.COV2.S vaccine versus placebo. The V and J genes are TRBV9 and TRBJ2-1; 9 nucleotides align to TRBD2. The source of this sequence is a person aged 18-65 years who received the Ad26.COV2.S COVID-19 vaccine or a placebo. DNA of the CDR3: TGTGCCAGCAGCGTACCCGGCGGGGGGGGCTACAATGAGCAGTTCTTC. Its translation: CASSVPGGGGYNEQFF. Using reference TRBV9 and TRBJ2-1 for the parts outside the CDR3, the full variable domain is DSGVTQTPKHLITATGQRVTLRCSPRSGDLSVYWYQQSLDQGLQFLIQYYNGEERAKGNILERFSAQQFPDLHSELNLSSLELGDSALYFCASSVPGGGGYNEQFFGPGTRLTVL.